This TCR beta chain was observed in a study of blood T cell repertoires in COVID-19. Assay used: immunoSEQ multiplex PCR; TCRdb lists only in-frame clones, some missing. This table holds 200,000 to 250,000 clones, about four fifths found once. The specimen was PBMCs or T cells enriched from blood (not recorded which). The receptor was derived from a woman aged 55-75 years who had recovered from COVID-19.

The DNA for the CDR3 is TGTGCCAGTAGTATGATCGAGCCCTTAAATCAGCCCCAGCATTTT. Translation gives CASSMIEPLNQPQHF. This chain connects TRBV19 to TRBJ1-5; D unresolved. Germline CDR1 and CDR2: LNHDA and SQIVND (reference sequence). V was clipped by 3 bases and J by 4 bases, with 13 bases between them. This CDR3 comprises 15 residues.